Reported below is one T cell receptor (beta chain). The data belong to a study of blood T cell repertoires in COVID-19. The repertoire was sequenced with immunoSEQ multiplex PCR; TCRdb's copy has only in-frame clones and lacks some. The sample holds 160,000 or so clones, 87% seen once. It was during active infection that Seattle patients were enrolled and then longitudinally followed. The sequence was collected from a woman aged 70 to 79 with COVID-19, enrolled during active disease. The sequenced sample was peripheral blood.

The CDR3 region is CASSLRGTGGGYTF. The CDR3 DNA is TGTGCCAGCAGCTTAAGGGGGACAGGGGGCGGCTACACCTTC. The J gene is TRBJ1-2, the V gene TRBV7-2, with TRBD1 matching over 12 bases. Germline V gene data show CDR1 as SGHTA and CDR2 as FQGNSA. Losses at the gene ends were 2 bases for V and 8 bases for J; bases not matched to a gene: 3. The CDR3 has 14 residues. The full variable domain, rest sourced from reference TRBV7-2 and TRBJ1-2, is GAGVSQSPSNKVTEKGKDVELRCDPISGHTALYWYRQSLGQGLEFLIYFQGNSAPDKSGLPSDRFSAERTGGSVSTLTIQRTQQEDSAVYLCASSLRGTGGGYTFGSGTRLTVV.